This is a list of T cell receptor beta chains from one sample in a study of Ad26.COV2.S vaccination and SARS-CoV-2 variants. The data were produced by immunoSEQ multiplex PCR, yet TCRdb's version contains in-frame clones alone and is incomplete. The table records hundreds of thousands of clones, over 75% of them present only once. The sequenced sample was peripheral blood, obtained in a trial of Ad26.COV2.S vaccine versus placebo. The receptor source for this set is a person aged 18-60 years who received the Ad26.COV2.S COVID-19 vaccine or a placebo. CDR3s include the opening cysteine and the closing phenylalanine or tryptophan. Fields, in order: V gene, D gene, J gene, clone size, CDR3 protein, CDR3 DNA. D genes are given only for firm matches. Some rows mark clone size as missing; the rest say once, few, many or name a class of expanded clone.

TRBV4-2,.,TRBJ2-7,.,CASSQMRGHYEQYF,TGTGCCAGCAGCCAAATGCGGGGACACTACGAGCAGTACTTC
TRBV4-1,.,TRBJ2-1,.,CASRQGLGDEQFF,TGCGCCAGCAGACAGGGTTTAGGGGATGAGCAGTTCTTC
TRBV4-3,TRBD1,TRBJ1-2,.,CASSRGTGPTIYGYTF,TGCGCCAGCAGCCGAGGGACAGGGCCAACTATCTATGGCTACACCTTC
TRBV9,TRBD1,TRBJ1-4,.,CASSTLTGGEEKLFF,TGTGCCAGCAGCACCCTGACAGGGGGCGAGGAAAAACTGTTTTTT
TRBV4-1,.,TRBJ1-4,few,CASSPGEDPTNEKLFF,TGCGCCAGCAGCCCCGGGGAAGACCCAACTAATGAAAAACTGTTTTTT
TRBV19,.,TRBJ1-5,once,CASSMYGVSNQPQHF,TGTGCCAGTAGTATGTATGGGGTTAGCAATCAGCCCCAGCATTTT
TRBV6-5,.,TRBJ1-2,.,CASKNRDRGYTF,TGTGCCAGCAAAAACAGGGACCGTGGCTACACCTTC
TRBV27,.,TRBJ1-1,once,CASSSLMGAKRTEAFF,TGTGCCAGCAGTTCCCTTATGGGGGCGAAGAGAACTGAAGCTTTCTTT
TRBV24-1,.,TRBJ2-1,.,CATSRPGANDEQFF,TGTGCCACCAGCCGCCCAGGGGCGAACGATGAGCAGTTCTTC
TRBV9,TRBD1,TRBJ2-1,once,CASSVGETGGYNEQFF,TGTGCCAGCAGCGTAGGCGAGACAGGGGGGTACAATGAGCAGTTCTTC
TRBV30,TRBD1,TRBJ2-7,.,CAWQGTGNYEQYF,TGTGCCTGGCAAGGGACAGGCAACTACGAGCAGTACTTC
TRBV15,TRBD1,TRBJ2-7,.,CATSRDKGQGSYEQYF,TGTGCCACCAGCAGAGATAAAGGACAGGGTTCTTACGAGCAGTACTTC
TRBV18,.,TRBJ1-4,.,CASSPTDEKLFF,TGTGCCAGCTCACCAACCGATGAAAAACTGTTTTTT
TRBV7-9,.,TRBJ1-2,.,CASSLQGNYGYTF,TGTGCCAGCAGCTTACAGGGTAACTATGGCTACACCTTC
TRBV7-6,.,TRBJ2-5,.,CASSLGRGIQETQYF,TGTGCCAGCAGCTTAGGACGGGGAATCCAAGAGACCCAGTACTTC
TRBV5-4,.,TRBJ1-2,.,CASSSGGQGRGYTF,TGTGCCAGCAGCTCGGGCGGGCAGGGGAGAGGCTACACCTTC
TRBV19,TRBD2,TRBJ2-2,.,CASSTSGRNTGELFF,TGTGCCAGTAGTACAAGCGGGAGAAACACCGGGGAGCTGTTTTTT
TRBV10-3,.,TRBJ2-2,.,CAISANGANTGELFF,TGTGCCATCAGTGCAAACGGGGCTAACACCGGGGAGCTGTTTTTT
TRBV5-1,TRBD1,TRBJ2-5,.,CASSTRGTGPSRETQYF,TGCGCCAGCAGCACCCGCGGGACAGGGCCGTCTAGGGAGACCCAGTACTTC
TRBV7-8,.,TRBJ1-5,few,CASSPTRENQPQHF,TGTGCCAGCAGCCCCACTAGGGAGAATCAGCCCCAGCATTTT
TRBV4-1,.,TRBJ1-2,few,CASSPAGDQTHGYTF,TGCGCCAGCAGCCCCGCTGGGGACCAAACCCATGGCTACACCTTC
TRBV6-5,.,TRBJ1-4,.,CASSSAQYGNEKLFF,TGTGCCAGCAGTTCTGCCCAGTACGGTAATGAAAAACTGTTTTTT
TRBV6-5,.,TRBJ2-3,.,CASRDLSTDTQYF,TGTGCCAGCAGGGACTTAAGCACAGATACGCAGTATTTT
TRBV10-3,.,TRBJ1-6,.,CATQRAVWDSPLHF,TGTGCCACCCAAAGGGCGGTATGGGATTCACCCCTCCACTTT
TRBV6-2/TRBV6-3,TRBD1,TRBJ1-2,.,CASSYTTGGRGYTF,TGTGCCAGCAGTTACACTACAGGGGGCCGGGGCTACACCTTC
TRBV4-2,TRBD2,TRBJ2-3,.,CASSQVLGGGAGDTQYF,TGTGCCAGCAGCCAAGTCCTCGGCGGGGGGGCCGGGGATACGCAGTATTTT
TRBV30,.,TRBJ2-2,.,CAWSAPRSYTGELFF,TGTGCCTGGAGTGCCCCACGGTCGTACACCGGGGAGCTGTTTTTT